This T cell receptor beta chain was sequenced for a study of cytomegalovirus exposure and HLA in healthy donors. PCR amplification relied on 60 Vbeta primers (plus 13 Jbeta primers). Profiling relied on immunoSEQ multiplex PCR, and the TCRdb table lists in-frame clones only, not all of them. Counted here are around 150,000 clones, 76% occurring once; the ten biggest clones make up around 1.8%. This CDR3 spans 13 amino acids. With 3 bases removed from V and 5 bases from J, the gap between germline ends came to 10 bases. Germline CDR1 SSHAT, CDR2 FNYEAQ (reference sequence). J is TRBJ2-5 and V is TRBV7-7; weak D call: TRBD1 (6 bases). The specimen sequenced was PBMCs. The source of this sequence is a female donor in good health and CMV-seropositive. Here the CDR3 reads CASSFTGFETQYF. CDR3 nucleotide sequence: TGTGCCAGCAGCTTTACAGGGTTCGAGACCCAGTACTTC.